What follows are 24 T cell receptor beta chains derived from one specimen sequenced in a study of T-cell reconstitution after alpha-beta-depleted transplantation in children. As it was prepared, the TCRbeta library received unique molecular identifiers. One entry per CDR3 protein, called by TCRdb with MiXCR from the PCR reads. Seen here are almost 250,000 distinct CDR3 sequences, over 20% observed once, and the top ten hold roughly 2.6%. This material consisted of PBMCs, taken before TCRalphabeta/CD19-depleted stem cell transplant. The receptors shown here come from a girl aged 2-10 years with Fanconi anemia, due to receive a stem cell transplant.

This clonotype was recorded many times. This chain links TRBV20-1 with TRBJ2-4; 9 bases are shared with TRBD2. CDR1 is DFQATT and CDR2 is SNEGSKA in the germline V gene (reference sequence). V lost 6 bases, J lost 6 bases, and 6 bases stayed unmatched. The CDR3 spans 13 residues. CDR3 sequence reads: CSAELAGRNIQYF. CDR3 bases: TGCAGTGCCGAACTAGCGGGCCGAAACATTCAGTACTTC.

This clonotype was seen repeatedly, ten times or more. The V gene is TRBV20-1, the J gene TRBJ2-1; no clear D. The V end was cut by 6 bases, the J end by 9 bases, with 12 bases between. In germline, CDR1 is DFQATT, CDR2 SNEGSKA (reference sequence). This CDR3 region has 11 residues. The CDR3, as DNA: TGCAGTGCCCTTGTGGTGTCTGAGCAGTTCTTC. It codes for CSALVVSEQFF.

In this sample, this clonotype turned up many times. The chain uses TRBV5-6 and TRBJ2-3; tentatively, D is TRBD1 (6 bases). The V end was cut by 4 bases, the J end by 3 bases, with 9 bases between. Per the germline V gene, CDR1 is SGHDT and CDR2 is YYEEEE. This CDR3 region has 13 residues. In DNA, the CDR3 is TGTGCCAGCAGCGCGCAGGGGACAGATACGCAGTATTTT. It yields the protein CASSAQGTDTQYF.

There are many counts of this clonotype. CDR3 region: CASSLIPQETQYF. The CDR3 nucleotides are TGTGCCAGCAGCTTAATACCCCAAGAGACCCAGTACTTC. The rearrangement joins TRBV7-3 to TRBJ2-5; D unresolved. V lost 1 base to trimming and J lost 1 base, with 4 bases between them. The CDR3 totals 13 residues. CDR1 SGHTA and CDR2 FQGTGA come from the germline V gene.

The chain joins TRBV18 to TRBJ2-5; tentative D call: TRBD1 (5 bases). The germline V gene encodes CDR1 KGHSH and CDR2 LQKENI. This CDR3 is 13 amino acids long. V gave up 6 bases and J gave up 5 bases, with 13 bases separating them. CDR3: CASSLGPLETQYF. CDR3 DNA: TGTGCCAGCTCGTTGGGGCCGTTGGAGACCCAGTACTTC.

The chain recombines TRBV5-1 with TRBJ1-5, with a possible D match to TRBD1 (6 bases). Trimming took off 4 bases at V and 3 bases at J, with 14 bases between the two ends. This CDR3 region has 15 residues. CDR1 is SGHRS, CDR2 YFSETQ, per germline. CDR3 sequence: CASSPTTGPNQPQHF. The DNA for the CDR3 is TGCGCCAGCAGCCCTACGACAGGCCCCAATCAGCCCCAGCATTTT.

V is TRBV29-1 and J is TRBJ2-1; 9 bases line up with TRBD2. The CDR3 runs to 13 residues. V lost 8 bases, J lost 7 bases, and 9 bases stayed unmatched. Per germline, CDR1 SQVTM and CDR2 ANQGSEA. The CDR3 nucleotides are TGCAGCACGAGCGGGGGGATTGGGAATGAGCAGTTCTTC. Translation: CSTSGGIGNEQFF.

This clonotype was seen more than once but under ten times. The rearrangement links TRBV4-1 to TRBJ2-7; D might be TRBD2 (5 bases). In germline, CDR1 is MGHRA, CDR2 YSYEKL. The CDR3 extends over 14 amino acids. The germline V and J ends were trimmed by 1 base and 3 bases, with 10 bases remaining between them. DNA of the CDR3: TGCGCCAGCAGCCAAGTAACACGGGACTACGAGCAGTACTTC. Translation gives CASSQVTRDYEQYF.

This clonotype was counted a single time. With a much larger clone just one base away, this may be a read error. CDR3 sequence reads: CASTPGHTYEQYF. CDR3 nucleotides: TGTGCCAGCACCCCGGGACATACCTACGAGCAGTACTTC. The V gene is TRBV12-3 or TRBV12-4, the J gene TRBJ2-7; D may be TRBD1 (6 bases). The ends were cut back, 7 bases at V and 2 bases at J, with 12 bases in the middle. The CDR3 has 13 residues.

This rearrangement joins TRBV20-1 to TRBJ2-2, with D possibly being TRBD1 (6 bases). The V end lost 0 bases, the J end lost 5 bases, and 19 bases lay between the germline ends. The CDR3 spans 17 residues. Germline values: CDR1 DFQATT, CDR2 SNEGSKA (reference sequence). CDR3 in amino acids: CSARDTHLDRWTGELFF. The CDR3 nucleotides are TGCAGTGCTAGAGACACCCATTTGGACAGATGGACCGGGGAGCTGTTTTTT.

This clonotype was detected a few times. The junction differs from germline at one of its ends, possibly a read error. CDR3 DNA sequence: TGCAGTGCTAGGAGGGGGAAGGAGAACGATAAGCAGTATTTT. Amino acid sequence: CSARRGKENDKQYF. J is TRBJ2-3 and V is TRBV20-1, with TRBD1 as a possible D gene (6 bases). The CDR3 covers 14 residues. The V gene's germline CDR1 is DFQATT and CDR2 SNEGSKA (reference sequence).

This clonotype was observed many times. The genes are TRBV7-9 and TRBJ2-2; D is ambiguous. Looked up from germline, CDR1 is SEHNR and CDR2 is FQNEAQ (reference sequence). The V gene lost 3 bases and the J gene lost 0 bases, with 2 bases spanning the gap. CDR3 size: 13 residues. For the CDR3, the DNA is TGTGCCAGCAGCTTCCCGAACACCGGGGAGCTGTTTTTT. Protein product: CASSFPNTGELFF.

Note on this clonotype: This may be a read error: a much more frequent sequence differs by one nucleotide. V and J are TRBV6-6 and TRBJ2-7, with D maybe TRBD1 (6 bases). Germline V gene lookup returns CDR1 MNHNY and CDR2 SVGAGI (reference sequence). Trimming pared 8 bases from V and 3 bases from J, leaving 14 bases between. The CDR3 covers 13 residues. In DNA form, the CDR3 reads TGTGCCAGCGAGGGACGGGGACACTACGAGCAGTACTTC. Translated: CASEGRGHYEQYF.

In its sample, this clonotype was seen many times. The chain recombines TRBV7-3 with TRBJ1-1; no clear D. This CDR3 contains 15 residues. Trimming removed 3 bases at V and 3 bases at J, with 14 bases between. Germline lookup yields CDR1 SGHTA and CDR2 FQGTGA. The CDR3 coding sequence is TGTGCCAGCAGCTTTCTCCGGGTGAAGGACACTGAAGCTTTCTTT. As protein: CASSFLRVKDTEAFF.

This clonotype was detected many times. The chain joins TRBV24-1 to TRBJ2-1, with 12 bases lining up with TRBD2. The CDR3 runs 17 residues. Germline CDR1 KGHDR, CDR2 SFDVKD. The ends lost 3 bases at V and 7 bases at J; junction bases unmatched: 9. This chain's CDR3 is CATSDPRPSGGVNEQFF. The CDR3 nucleotides read TGTGCCACCAGTGATCCTAGACCTAGCGGGGGGGTAAATGAGCAGTTCTTC.

This clonotype was seen many times. CDR3 residues: CSARDRVLMGLARQTQYF. CDR3 in DNA: TGCAGTGCTAGAGATCGAGTTTTGATGGGACTAGCGAGGCAGACCCAGTACTTC. The chain employs TRBV20-1 and TRBJ2-5; 10 positions agree with TRBD2. The CDR3 loop spans 18 amino acids. Losses at the gene ends were 0 bases for V and 6 bases for J; bases not matched to a gene: 16. Germline-derived CDR1 and CDR2 are DFQATT and SNEGSKA (reference sequence).

This clonotype has only a few counts. The J gene is TRBJ2-2, the V gene TRBV7-9, with TRBD1 as a possible D gene (6 bases). This CDR3 has 15 amino acids. Germline V gene data show CDR1 as SEHNR and CDR2 as FQNEAQ (reference sequence). V was cut by 5 bases and J by 4 bases, with 14 bases left in between. CDR3 sequence: CASSAYRAGTGELFF. The CDR3 coding sequence is TGTGCCAGCAGCGCCTACAGGGCCGGCACCGGGGAGCTGTTTTTT.

This clonotype was seen a handful of times. The genes are TRBV29-1 and TRBJ2-1; D unclear. Trimming cost V 4 bases and J 5 bases, with 12 bases left between them. The V gene's germline CDR1 is SQVTM and CDR2 ANQGSEA. The CDR3 runs 13 residues. In nucleotides, the CDR3 is TGCAGCGTTGGTCAAGTCTGGGACAATGAGCAGTTCTTC. This codes for CSVGQVWDNEQFF.

This clonotype was observed at least ten times. The chain is built from TRBV20-1 and TRBJ1-6; a weak D match, TRBD1 (6 bases). The CDR3 totals 15 residues. In germline, CDR1 is DFQATT, CDR2 SNEGSKA (reference sequence). With 0 bases removed from V and 10 bases from J, the gap between germline ends came to 16 bases. CDR3 sequence reads: CSARDPTGYRSPLHF. The CDR3 DNA follows: TGCAGTGCTAGAGACCCGACAGGCTATAGATCACCCCTCCACTTT.

This clonotype was seen at least ten times. J is TRBJ2-3 and V is TRBV6-5, with 11 bases lining up with TRBD2. The CDR3 runs to 17 residues. Germline CDR1 MNHEY, CDR2 SVGAGI. V was clipped by 2 bases and J by 5 bases; unmatched bases: 9. CDR3 in amino acids: CASSYPISGGAIDTQYF. As DNA, the CDR3 is TGTGCCAGCAGTTACCCCATTAGCGGGGGGGCGATAGATACGCAGTATTTT.

The chain recombines TRBV10-3 with TRBJ2-7; no definite D call. Trimming left V 3 bases short and J 5 bases short, with 17 bases between. Germline CDR1 ENHRY, CDR2 SYGVKD. The CDR3 contains 15 residues. The CDR3 loop reads CAISEAVQTSDEQYF. CDR3 DNA: TGTGCCATCAGTGAAGCAGTACAGACCAGCGACGAGCAGTACTTC.

The chain is built from TRBV29-1 and TRBJ2-7; D perhaps matches TRBD1 (6 bases). CDR1 is SQVTM, CDR2 ANQGSEA, per germline. The V gene lost 0 bases and the J gene lost 2 bases, with 8 bases spanning the gap. CDR3 length equals 13 residues. The CDR3 coding sequence is TGCAGCGTTGAAGAAGACAGGCCCTACGAGCAGTACTTC. It codes for CSVEEDRPYEQYF.

The sample holds a few counts of this clonotype. This sequence joins TRBV4-1 and TRBJ1-5; D is uncertain. Trimming took 4 bases from V and 4 from J, leaving 11 bases between them. The germline V gene encodes CDR1 MGHRA and CDR2 YSYEKL. The CDR3 runs to 14 residues. Written as DNA, the CDR3 is TGCGCCAGCAGCCCTCCTCAGGCGAATCAGCCCCAGCATTTT. Protein sequence: CASSPPQANQPQHF.

This clonotype occurred a few times. CDR3 sequence: CSARGTGQPQHF. The CDR3 nucleotides are TGCAGTGCTAGGGGGACAGGGCAGCCCCAGCATTTT. This chain links TRBV20-1 with TRBJ1-5; 9 bases line up with TRBD1. CDR3 length: 12 residues. Germline assignment: CDR1 DFQATT and CDR2 SNEGSKA (reference sequence). V was clipped by 3 bases and J by 7 bases; unmatched bases: 1.